The rows below give T cell receptor beta chains drawn from one sample of a study of blood T cell repertoires in COVID-19. Here immunoSEQ multiplex PCR was the method, and the copy in TCRdb shows in-frame clones only, minus some. The table records over 140,000 clones, 77% of them present only once. Material: peripheral blood. These receptors were taken from a woman in her fifties or sixties with active or convalescent COVID-19. The CDR3 runs from the conserved cysteine through the conserved F or W. D genes are given only for firm matches. Clone size is not always given. Where it is, it says once, few, many or a class for expanded clones.

clone size,D gene,J gene,V gene,CDR3 protein,CDR3 DNA
NA,TRBD1,TRBJ1-4,TRBV19,CASSIGTGPTTNEKLFF,TGTGCCAGTAGTATAGGGACAGGGCCGACAACTAATGAAAAACTGTTTTTT
NA,NA,TRBJ2-7,TRBV12-3/TRBV12-4,CASSLGQTYEQYF,TGTGCCAGCAGTTTAGGCCAGACCTACGAGCAGTACTTC
NA,NA,TRBJ2-7,TRBV4-3,CASSQDSDSYEQYF,TGCGCCAGCAGCCAAGACTCCGACAGTTACGAGCAGTACTTC
NA,TRBD1,TRBJ1-6,TRBV10-1,CASSDRTGLYNSPLHF,TGCGCCAGCAGTGACAGGACAGGGCTATATAATTCACCCCTCCACTTT
many,TRBD2,TRBJ2-7,TRBV5-1,CASSVLAGFSYEQYF,TGCGCCAGCAGCGTACTAGCGGGGTTCTCCTACGAGCAGTACTTC
NA,NA,TRBJ1-1,TRBV19,CASIGDKATEAFF,TGTGCCAGTATAGGCGACAAGGCCACTGAAGCTTTCTTT
NA,NA,TRBJ1-3,TRBV4-1,CASSQEEKGLIGNTIYF,TGCGCCAGCAGCCAAGAGGAGAAAGGCTTGATAGGAAACACCATATATTTT
once,NA,TRBJ1-2,TRBV6-5,CASSYQGRAMGGYTF,TGTGCCAGCAGTTACCAGGGCAGGGCGATGGGAGGCTACACCTTC
NA,NA,TRBJ2-1,TRBV29-1,CSVGVPQGINEQFF,TGCAGCGTTGGGGTCCCACAGGGAATCAATGAGCAGTTCTTC
NA,NA,TRBJ1-6,TRBV28,CASSYTRGTSPLHF,TGTGCCAGCAGTTACACCAGGGGCACTTCACCCCTCCACTTT
NA,TRBD1,TRBJ1-1,TRBV6-2/TRBV6-3,CASSYGGTGGTEAFF,TGTGCCAGCAGTTACGGGGGGACAGGGGGCACTGAAGCTTTCTTT
NA,NA,TRBJ1-3,TRBV7-2,CASSQQGISGNTIYF,TGTGCCAGCAGTCAACAGGGTATCTCTGGAAACACCATATATTTT
NA,NA,TRBJ1-5,TRBV18,CASSPGQGLNNQPQHF,TGTGCCAGCTCACCCGGGCAGGGCTTGAACAATCAGCCCCAGCATTTT
NA,TRBD1,TRBJ1-1,TRBV28,CASSRDREAPEAFF,TGTGCCAGCAGTCGGGACAGGGAAGCCCCTGAAGCTTTCTTT
many,NA,TRBJ2-3,TRBV7-2,CASSFASSFPDTQYF,TGTGCCAGCAGCTTCGCTAGTTCTTTCCCAGATACGCAGTATTTT
few,NA,TRBJ2-1,TRBV5-1,CASSLGSTGDLFSYNEQFF,TGCGCCAGCAGCTTGGGATCCACAGGGGACTTATTCTCCTACAATGAGCAGTTCTTC
few,NA,TRBJ1-6,TRBV5-8,CASSLERLSPLHF,TGTGCCAGCAGCTTGGAGAGGCTTTCACCCCTCCACTTT
NA,TRBD2,TRBJ2-7,TRBV2,CASSGPGLARPVEQYF,TGTGCCAGCAGTGGCCCAGGACTAGCGAGGCCCGTCGAGCAGTACTTC
NA,NA,TRBJ2-6,TRBV15,CATSRVGSGANVLTF,TGTGCCACCAGCAGAGTCGGCTCTGGGGCCAACGTCCTGACTTTC
NA,NA,TRBJ1-6,TRBV30,CAWTTLAGDSPLHF,TGTGCCTGGACCACGCTTGCGGGGGATTCACCCCTCCACTTT
NA,NA,TRBJ1-1,TRBV11-2,CASSSTQGWTEAFF,TGTGCCAGCAGCTCCACCCAGGGTTGGACTGAAGCTTTCTTT
NA,NA,TRBJ1-2,TRBV30,CAWDIYELGGGNYGYTF,TGTGCCTGGGACATCTACGAATTAGGCGGTGGTAACTATGGCTACACCTTC
NA,TRBD2,TRBJ2-1,TRBV11-2,CASSSVKGPGGNEQFF,TGTGCCAGCAGCTCTGTAAAGGGCCCGGGGGGCAATGAGCAGTTCTTC
NA,NA,TRBJ1-2,TRBV5-8,CASSLTGIDYGYTF,TGTGCCAGCAGCTTGACGGGGATCGACTATGGCTACACCTTC
few,NA,TRBJ2-3,TRBV6-2/TRBV6-3,CASSYSQGGLDTQYF,TGTGCCAGCAGTTACTCTCAGGGTGGCTTGGATACGCAGTATTTT
NA,TRBD2,TRBJ2-3,TRBV7-8,CASSSLAGTGDTQYF,TGTGCCAGCAGCTCTCTAGCGGGGACGGGAGATACGCAGTATTTT
NA,NA,TRBJ2-3,TRBV5-4,CASSLSYGTTSTDTQYF,TGTGCCAGCAGCTTGTCCTACGGCACTACTAGCACAGATACGCAGTATTTT
NA,NA,TRBJ2-3,TRBV7-2,CASSLEVGKTDTQYF,TGTGCCAGCAGCTTAGAGGTCGGGAAAACAGATACGCAGTATTTT
NA,TRBD2,TRBJ2-1,TRBV4-3,CASSRRVTQGDLAGGRRGEQFF,TGCGCCAGCAGCCGCAGAGTTACCCAGGGCGACCTAGCGGGGGGTCGCCGAGGTGAGCAGTTCTTC